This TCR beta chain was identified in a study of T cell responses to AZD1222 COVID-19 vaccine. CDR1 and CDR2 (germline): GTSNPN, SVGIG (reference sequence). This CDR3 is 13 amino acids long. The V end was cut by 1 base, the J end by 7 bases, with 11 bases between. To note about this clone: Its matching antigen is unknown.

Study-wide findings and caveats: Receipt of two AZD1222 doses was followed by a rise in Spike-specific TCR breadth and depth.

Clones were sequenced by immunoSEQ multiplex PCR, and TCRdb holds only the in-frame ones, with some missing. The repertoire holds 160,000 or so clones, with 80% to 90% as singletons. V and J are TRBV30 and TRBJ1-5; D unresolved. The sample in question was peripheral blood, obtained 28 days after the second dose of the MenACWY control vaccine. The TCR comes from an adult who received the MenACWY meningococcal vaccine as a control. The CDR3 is CAWSDGEFQPQHF. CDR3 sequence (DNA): TGTGCCTGGAGTGACGGGGAGTTCCAGCCCCAGCATTTT.